This TCR beta chain was profiled in a study of Ad26.COV2.S vaccination and SARS-CoV-2 variants. Background on the study: The trial was COV1001 and the donor's arm was Ad26.COV2.S. Into the muscle, Ad26.COV2.S was dosed once or twice, 56 days apart.

Germline CDR1 is SGHTA and CDR2 is FQGTGA. This CDR3 contains 16 residues. Trimming left V 2 bases short and J 6 bases short, with 17 bases between. Profiling relied on immunoSEQ multiplex PCR, and the TCRdb table lists in-frame clones only, not all of them. The sample has 500,000 or so clones; around 90% are singletons. The sample's treatment: about 20 received Ad26.COV2.S at low or high dose, single or two shots; about 5 received placebo; per-sample allocation not given. Material that was analyzed had been drawn on day 63 after the first vaccine or placebo injection. Donor was an adult aged 18-55 years in Boston.

The sequences come from peripheral blood, collected in a trial of Ad26.COV2.S vaccine versus placebo. The V call is TRBV7-3, the J call TRBJ2-1, with D unresolved. This receptor was obtained from a person aged 18-65 years who received the Ad26.COV2.S COVID-19 vaccine or a placebo. The CDR3 loop reads CASSLSRAPGANEQFF. The CDR3 DNA is TGTGCCAGCAGCTTATCCCGCGCCCCGGGCGCCAATGAGCAGTTCTTC. Full variable domain (outside the CDR3, taken from reference TRBV7-3 and TRBJ2-1): GAGVSQTPSNKVTEKGKYVELRCDPISGHTALYWYRQSLGQGPEFLIYFQGTGAADDSGLPNDRFFAVRPEGSVSTLKIQRTERGDSAVYLCASSLSRAPGANEQFFGPGTRLTVL.